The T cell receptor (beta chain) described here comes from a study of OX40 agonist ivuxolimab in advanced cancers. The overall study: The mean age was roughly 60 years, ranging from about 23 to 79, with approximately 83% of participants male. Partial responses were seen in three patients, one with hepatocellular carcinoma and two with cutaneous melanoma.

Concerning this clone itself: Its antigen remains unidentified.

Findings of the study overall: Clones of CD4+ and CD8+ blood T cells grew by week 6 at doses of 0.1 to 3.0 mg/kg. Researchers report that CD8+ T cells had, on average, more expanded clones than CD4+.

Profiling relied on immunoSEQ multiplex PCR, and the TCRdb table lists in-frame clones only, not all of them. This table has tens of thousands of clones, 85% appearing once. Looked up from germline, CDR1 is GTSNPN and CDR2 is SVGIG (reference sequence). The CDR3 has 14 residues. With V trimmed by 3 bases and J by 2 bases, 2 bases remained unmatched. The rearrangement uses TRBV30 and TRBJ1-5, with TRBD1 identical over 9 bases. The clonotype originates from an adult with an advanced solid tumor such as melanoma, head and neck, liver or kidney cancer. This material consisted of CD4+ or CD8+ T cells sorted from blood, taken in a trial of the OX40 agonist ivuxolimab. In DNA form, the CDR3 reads TGTGCCTGGAGGGGACAGGGCGGCAATCAGCCCCAGCATTTT. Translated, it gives CAWRGQGGNQPQHF.